Listed here are 9 T cell receptor beta chains from one sample, sequenced in a study of beta chain features in type 1 diabetes. Broader study findings: Researchers report that Type 1 diabetes patients had moderately but significantly shorter TCRB CDR3s across all four CD4+ subsets.

The antigens these receptors bind are not known. What was sequenced were expressed TCRB transcripts, since all of the isolated RNA had been reverse transcribed. Libraries were prepared by immunoSEQ multiplex PCR; TCRdb keeps only in-frame clonotypes and omits some of them. The profile covers around 260,000 clones, with approximately 24% appearing a single time and around 0.012% taken by the ten largest. Sequenced material: naive CD4+ T cells from blood. The receptors shown here come from a woman aged 25 to 39 with type 1 diabetes.

This clone was detected only a few times. The chain couples TRBV11-2 to TRBJ1-1; the D is unclear. V dropped 4 bases and J dropped 11 bases, with 14 bases sitting between them. The CDR3 consists of 12 residues. Germline V gene sequence: CDR1 SGHAT, CDR2 FQNNGV. The CDR3 is CASSSRFLKAFF. The CDR3 region has the DNA TGTGCCAGCAGCTCACGGTTCCTGAAGGCTTTCTTT.

CDR3 sequence reads: CANTSGSLTDTQYF. CDR3 coding DNA: TGCGCCAACACTAGCGGGAGCTTAACAGATACGCAGTATTTT. This chain links TRBV5-1 with TRBJ2-3; 11 nucleotides line up with TRBD2. With 9 bases clipped from V and 3 bases from J, the junction kept 6 bases outside the gene matches. Looked up from germline, CDR1 is SGHRS and CDR2 is YFSETQ. The CDR3 runs to 14 residues.

This clone was counted only a few times. The chain employs TRBV7-2 and TRBJ2-1; TRBD1 aligns across 9 bases. CDR1 SGHTA and CDR2 FQGNSA come from the germline V gene. The CDR3 runs 15 residues. The junction had 9 bases not matched to a gene; V was cut back by 5 bases and J by 7 bases. The CDR3 loop is CASSVYRDRVNEQFF. In DNA form, the CDR3 reads TGTGCCAGCAGCGTATACCGGGACAGGGTAAATGAGCAGTTCTTC.

This clone was counted only a few times. This sequence joins TRBV5-1 and TRBJ2-6; maybe TRBD1 (6 bases). V lost 4 bases and J 0 bases, leaving 8 bases between the germline ends. In germline, CDR1 is SGHRS, CDR2 YFSETQ. The CDR3 consists of 15 residues. Here the CDR3 DNA reads TGCGCCAGCAGCCTACAGGGCTCTGGGGCCAACGTCCTGACTTTC. This sequence encodes CASSLQGSGANVLTF.

To note about this clone: Other DNA sequences in this sample translate to the same CDR3. The CDR3 spells CSARQNNEQFF. The DNA for the CDR3 is TGCAGTGCCAGACAGAACAATGAGCAGTTCTTC. The chain joins TRBV20-1 to TRBJ2-1; D perhaps matches TRBD1 (5 bases). CDR1 and CDR2 from the germline V gene are DFQATT and SNEGSKA (reference sequence). The CDR3 consists of 11 residues. The V end was cut by 6 bases, the J end by 5 bases, with 8 bases between.

This rearrangement joins TRBV7-2 to TRBJ2-1; a possible D gene is TRBD1 (5 bases). Trimming shortened V by 5 bases and J by 11 bases, and 13 bases separated the two germline ends. Germline loops: CDR1 SGHTA, CDR2 FQGNSA. CDR3 size: 12 residues. The CDR3 here is CASSLRQRQQFF. The CDR3 nucleotides read TGTGCCAGCAGCCTAAGACAGCGTCAGCAGTTCTTC.

The V gene is TRBV7-6, the J gene TRBJ1-1, with D unclear. V was clipped by 1 base and J by 1 base, with 10 bases between them. Germline CDR1 is SGHVS and CDR2 is FNYEAQ. The CDR3 has 15 amino acids. The DNA for the CDR3 is TGTGCCAGCAGCTTAGAGTACAGTTCGAACACTGAAGCTTTCTTT. Its protein is CASSLEYSSNTEAFF.

The rearrangement uses TRBV10-3 and TRBJ2-1; unclear D gene. V lost 4 bases and J lost 7, with 11 bases in between. This CDR3 spans 13 amino acids. Per germline, CDR1 ENHRY and CDR2 SYGVKD. CDR3 sequence: CAISGASGNEQFF. The CDR3 DNA is TGTGCCATCAGTGGGGCCAGTGGTAATGAGCAGTTCTTC.

This clone was detected only a few times. The V gene is TRBV4-2, the J gene TRBJ1-2, with TRBD1 as a possible D gene (6 bases). The V end was cut by 0 bases, the J end by 2 bases, with 16 bases between. This CDR3 has 17 amino acids. The germline CDR1 and CDR2 sequences are LGHNA and YNFKEQ. The CDR3 DNA follows: TGTGCCAGCAGCCAAGAAATAATGGCAGGGGAGAACTATGGCTACACCTTC. This translates into CASSQEIMAGENYGYTF.